This T cell receptor (beta chain) was profiled in a study of blood T cell repertoires in COVID-19. Across the whole study: Whether acute or convalescent, the COVID-19 samples came from the United States, Italy and Spain.

Germline V gene data show CDR1 as KGHSH and CDR2 as LQKENI. Trimming cost V 6 bases and J 0 bases, with 11 bases left between them. The CDR3 has 15 amino acids. Per the original data handling: Amplification with reference gene primers provided the estimates of nucleated cell counts. Clones were sequenced by immunoSEQ multiplex PCR, and TCRdb holds only the in-frame ones, with some missing. That table gives V, J and clone size, and the DNA gave D and trimming. Among hundreds of thousands of clones listed, 86% were seen once. Sequenced: peripheral blood. The TCR comes from a woman aged 30 to 39 with active or convalescent COVID-19. The V and J genes are TRBV18 and TRBJ1-4; no definite D call. The CDR3 is CASSTTGTTNEKLFF. For the CDR3, the DNA is TGTGCCAGCTCTACCACGGGGACAACTAATGAAAAACTGTTTTTT.